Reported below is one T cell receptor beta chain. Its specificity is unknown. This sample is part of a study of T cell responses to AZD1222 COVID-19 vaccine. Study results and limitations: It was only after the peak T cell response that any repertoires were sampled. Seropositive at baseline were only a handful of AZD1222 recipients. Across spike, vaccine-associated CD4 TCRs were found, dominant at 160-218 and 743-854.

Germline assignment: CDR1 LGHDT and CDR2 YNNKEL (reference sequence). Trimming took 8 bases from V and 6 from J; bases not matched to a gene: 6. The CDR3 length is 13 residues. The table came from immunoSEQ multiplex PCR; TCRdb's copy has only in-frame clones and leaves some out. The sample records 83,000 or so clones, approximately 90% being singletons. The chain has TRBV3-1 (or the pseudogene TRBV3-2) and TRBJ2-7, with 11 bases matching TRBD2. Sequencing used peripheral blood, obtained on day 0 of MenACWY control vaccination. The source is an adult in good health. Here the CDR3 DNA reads TGTGCCAGCGAACTAGCGGGAGTTCCCGAGCAGTACTTC. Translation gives CASELAGVPEQYF.